A selection of T cell receptor beta chains follows, all from one sample in a study of blood T cell repertoires in COVID-19. The assay was immunoSEQ multiplex PCR, and TCRdb's table has in-frame clones only and misses some. The sample holds 120,000 or so clones; about four fifths are singletons and the top ten take 30% to 45%. Specimen: peripheral blood. These receptors all stem from a man aged 35-49 years with active or convalescent COVID-19. The CDR3 runs from the conserved cysteine through the conserved F or W. The D gene is left open where the match is weak. The listing skips clone size in some rows; elsewhere it reads once, few, many or a size class.

clone_size j_call d_call v_call cdr3_aa cdr3_nt
. TRBJ2-3 TRBD2 TRBV4-2 CASSHRWGTSGSSDTQYF TGTGCCAGCAGCCATAGATGGGGGACTAGCGGGAGCTCAGATACGCAGTATTTT
few TRBJ1-3 TRBD1 TRBV24-1 CATSDSGTGSGNTIYF TGTGCCACCAGTGATTCGGGGACAGGATCTGGAAACACCATATATTTT
. TRBJ1-2 . TRBV29-1 CSVEEGGYGYTF TGCAGCGTTGAAGAAGGCGGCTATGGCTACACCTTC
. TRBJ1-2 . TRBV3-1/TRBV3-2 CASSQESWYGYTF TGTGCCAGCAGCCAAGAGAGTTGGTATGGCTACACCTTC
. TRBJ2-7 TRBD1 TRBV19 CASSIVAQGSHEQYF TGTGCCAGTAGTATAGTCGCACAGGGGAGCCACGAGCAGTACTTC
. TRBJ2-6 . TRBV5-6 CASTMDTGANVLTF TGTGCCAGCACCATGGACACTGGGGCCAACGTCCTGACTTTC
. TRBJ2-2 TRBD1 TRBV6-2/TRBV6-3 CASSYRRDRVSGTGELFF TGTGCCAGCAGTTACCGAAGGGACAGGGTGTCGGGCACCGGGGAGCTGTTTTTT
. TRBJ2-7 TRBD1 TRBV5-6 CASRFGMGQGIMKDEQYF TGTGCCAGCAGGTTTGGGATGGGACAGGGAATAATGAAGGACGAGCAGTACTTC
. TRBJ1-5 . TRBV28 CASSLGGGNQPQHF TGTGCCAGCAGTCTCGGGGGGGGCAATCAGCCCCAGCATTTT
few TRBJ1-5 . TRBV4-1 CASSHEGGGAEPQHF TGCGCCAGCAGCCATGAAGGAGGGGGGGCGGAGCCCCAGCATTTT
. TRBJ1-5 TRBD1 TRBV19 CASSTRTGGLGNQPQHF TGTGCCAGTAGTACCAGGACAGGGGGCTTGGGCAATCAGCCCCAGCATTTT
. TRBJ1-2 TRBD1 TRBV5-1 CASSLQRAGQGVGYGYTF TGCGCCAGCAGCCTCCAGAGAGCAGGACAGGGGGTTGGCTATGGCTACACCTTC
. TRBJ1-5 . TRBV21-1 CASSTGDRDRNQPQHF TGTGCCAGCAGCACTGGGGACAGGGACCGCAATCAGCCCCAGCATTTT
. TRBJ1-6 TRBD1 TRBV6-6 CASSHGTESSYNSPLHF TGTGCCAGCAGTCACGGGACAGAGAGCTCCTATAATTCACCCCTCCACTTT